The sequence of this T cell receptor beta chain was determined in a study of blood T cell repertoires in COVID-19. Study at large: PBMCs, B-cell-depleted T cells, or T cells provided the cDNA or gDNA that made up the material.

CDR3 length: 14 amino acids. V lost 8 bases, J lost 0 bases, and 13 bases lay in between. CDR1 MGHDK and CDR2 SYGVNS come from the germline V gene. Authors' analysis steps: Estimation of nucleated cell counts was performed using reference gene primer amplification. Profiling relied on immunoSEQ multiplex PCR, and the TCRdb table lists in-frame clones only, not all of them. D and trimming were read from the DNA, whereas the V and J calls and clone size are those reported in that table. The table lists over 120,000 clones, about 80% of them singletons. The sequence derives from a woman older than 75 with acute or convalescent COVID-19. V gene TRBV25-1 combines with J gene TRBJ1-2; TRBD1 is a possible D gene (6 bases). Sequenced sample: peripheral blood. The CDR3 DNA sequence: TGTGCCAGCCAAAGGACAGACTCTAACTATGGCTACACCTTC. Translating it yields CASQRTDSNYGYTF.